This TCR beta chain was profiled in a study of T cells in localized non-small cell lung cancer. CDR3 size: 15 residues. The germline V gene has CDR1 SGHRS and CDR2 YFSETQ. V was cut by 0 bases and J by 4 bases, with 13 bases left in between. Profiled with immunoSEQ multiplex PCR; TCRdb holds only in-frame clones, not every one. The table lists about 53,000 clones, around 80% of them singletons. The table lists this clone with a few counts. Its antigen remains unknown. Whole-study results and caveats: Longer overall survival associated with higher blood T cell density; shorter survival with higher adjacent-lung clonality. Clonality of T cells reached its maximum in uninvolved adjacent lung, surpassing tumor. Turning up in adjacent lung were a median around 60 of the top 100 tumor clones. Sequencing covered just one tumor region, so heterogeneity cannot be ruled out.

Here the sequenced sample was peripheral blood mononuclear cells, taken before any cancer treatment. The gene calls are TRBV5-1 and TRBJ1-1; D is ambiguous. The receptor was isolated from a man between 35 and 75 years old with stage III lung adenocarcinoma. DNA for the CDR3: TGCGCCAGCAGCTTGGGGGTCTACGGTGGCACTGAAGCTTTCTTT. Protein: CASSLGVYGGTEAFF.